The clone carrying this TCR beta chain turned up a few times. Antigen specificity is unknown. MiXCR, applied by TCRdb to the 5' RACE reads, yields one record per CDR3 protein. The data contain some 210,000 distinct CDR3 sequences, 27% of them singletons. The sample originates from a study of T-cell memory formation after mild COVID-19. Overall study: Most TCR clusters belonged to a single donor.

This CDR3 is 12 amino acids long. The V end was cut by 6 bases, the J end by 1 base, with 7 bases between. The study's findings and limits: SARS-CoV-2 specificity was not confirmed for second-wave clones peaking on day 37. Clones shrinking between day 15 and 85 showed a balanced CD4/CD8 split, and those that grew later tilted toward CD4+.

The chain has TRBV12-3 or TRBV12-4 and TRBJ2-7; D is uncertain. The sequencing input was PBMCs or a T cell subset sorted from them (not recorded which). The clonotype was recovered from an adult woman who had mild COVID-19 (a few samples of this study predate the infection). Cell type and time point are not known. CDR3 in amino acids: CASSKKSYEQYF. Here the CDR3 DNA reads TGTGCCAGCAGCAAAAAATCCTACGAGCAGTACTTC.